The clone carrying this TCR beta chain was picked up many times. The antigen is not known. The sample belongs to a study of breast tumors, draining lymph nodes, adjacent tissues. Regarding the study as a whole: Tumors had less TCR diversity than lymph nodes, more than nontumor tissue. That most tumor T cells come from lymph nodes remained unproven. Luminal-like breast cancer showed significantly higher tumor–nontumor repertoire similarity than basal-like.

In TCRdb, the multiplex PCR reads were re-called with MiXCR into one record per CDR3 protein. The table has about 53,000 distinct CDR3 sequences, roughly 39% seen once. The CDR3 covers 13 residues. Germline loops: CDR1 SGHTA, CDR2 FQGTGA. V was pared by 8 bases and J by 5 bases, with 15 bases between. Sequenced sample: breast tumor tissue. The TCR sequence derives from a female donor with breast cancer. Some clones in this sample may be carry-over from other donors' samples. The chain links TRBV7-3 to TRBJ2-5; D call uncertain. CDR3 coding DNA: TGTGCCAGCCAACGCGGAGTCGGGGAGACCCAGTACTTC. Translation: CASQRGVGETQYF.